The entry that follows covers one T cell receptor (beta chain) sequence. Its antigen has not been determined. Per-nucleotide qualities are absent, and no much larger clonotype sits a single base away. The data were obtained in a study of cytomegalovirus exposure and HLA in healthy donors (dated by TCRdb to the late 2010s). General notes on the study: A later analysis indicated that the 110 or so validation repertoires were generated on the platform also employed for the 670 or so repertoires of the first cohort. The aim of the study was to test whether cataloging public T cell receptors could identify signatures of past pathogen exposure. Along with the approximately 700-subject first cohort, a separate validation cohort of around 120 different subjects was used. The study combined high-throughput TCR immunosequencing, statistical association of individual TCRs with disease status, and machine learning to predict cytomegalovirus infection status. The full study reports these points: The authors suggested that the approach could potentially be extended to other disease states and immunological phenotypes. The classifier was reported to diagnose cytomegalovirus status with high specificity and sensitivity in both the original cohort and the validation cohort. A later analysis lacked HLA typing for the validation cohort, so it scored co-occurrence in that cohort across all 110 or so repertoires. Most TCR sequences were seen in very few donors, while some public TCRs were found in many individuals. In vitro tests confirmed that a few of the cytomegalovirus-associated TCR beta chains recognize cytomegalovirus antigens. The study gave a list of roughly 150 TCR beta chains associated with cytomegalovirus. In a later analysis, TCRs clustered in the first cohort were found to also tend to co-occur in the 120 validation repertoires, with roughly 93% of cluster scores above 0.

The CDR3, from cysteine to phenylalanine, totals 17 residues. Only the CDR3 DNA is retained, 51 bases long and in frame from the first base. The germline V gene encodes CDR1 MGHDK and CDR2 SYGVNS. V trim: 1 base; J trim: 3 bases; unmatched bases: 7. Donors formed part of the validation cohort, which comprised approximately 130 subjects and was distinct from the first cohort of under 850 subjects. Library prep was done by the immunoSEQ multiplex PCR assay. The paper's data handling went like this. A statistical classification framework was developed to diagnose cytomegalovirus status using the catalog of TCR beta chain sequences. TCRdb took this table from immuneACCESS and kept in-frame rearrangements with V and J called. Such tables lack part of the clones; where checked against another copy, unresolved V genes explain under half of the gap, and the rest is unexplained. The DNA was the basis for D and trimming; V, J and clone size are from that table. The sample data list 200,000 to 300,000 clones, and 80% to 90% of these were observed just once. The ten largest account for about 2.8% of the sample.

The receptor was isolated from a man aged 18 to 30 in good health and CMV-seronegative. The sequenced material came from PBMCs. The sequence joins TRBV25-1 to TRBJ2-5; 11 bases in the middle match TRBD1. The DNA sequence is as follows: TGTGCCAGCAGTGAATTGCGGACAGGGGGCGGAGAAGAGACCCAGTACTTC. Translation gives CASSELRTGGGEETQYF.